This T cell receptor beta chain emerged from a study of neurological immune-mediated disorders. 5'RACE with 10-nucleotide random UMIs generated the cDNA. Over 200 million TCR-beta sequences (from 15-18 subjects) were yielded by each sequencing run. MiXCR was run by TCRdb on the 5' RACE reads, yielding one entry per CDR3 protein. Of roughly 80,000 distinct CDR3 sequences listed, under 20% were seen once; the top ten hold less than 20%. This clonotype was seen at least ten times. Its antigen is undetermined. V lost 2 bases and J 10 bases, leaving 16 bases between the germline ends. This CDR3 has 14 amino acids. Germline values: CDR1 SGHRS, CDR2 YFSETQ. Study-level points and caveats: No expanded-clone CDR3 amino acid sequence recurred across subjects, suggesting private TCR-beta repertoires. Multiple sclerosis was found to have the least TCR clonal expansion, below healthy controls, and HTLV-1-associated myelopathy the most.

Sequencing input: PBMCs. The chain uses TRBV5-1 and TRBJ2-1, with no clear D. This TCR was sampled from a woman aged 40 to 49 in good health. This CDR3 is CASSFGRSEEEQFF. The CDR3 coding sequence is TGCGCCAGCAGCTTCGGGCGCTCAGAGGAGGAGCAGTTCTTC.